This T cell receptor beta chain was identified in a study of tumor-infiltrating lymphocytes in localized non-small cell lung cancer. Data came from immunoSEQ multiplex PCR; TCRdb stores just in-frame clones and leaves some out. Here the sample spans about 12,000 clones, less than 90% being singletons. The germline V and J ends were trimmed by 5 bases and 3 bases, with 11 bases remaining between them. The CDR3 sequence is 13 residues long. Germline assignment: CDR1 SGHAT and CDR2 FQNNGV. Sample: lung tumor tissue. The sequence came from a human donor with non-small cell lung cancer. The J gene is TRBJ2-7, the V gene TRBV11-2; D is possibly TRBD1 (6 bases). The CDR3 region has the DNA TGTGCCAGCAGCGGACAGTTGGGCTACGAGCAGTACTTC. This encodes CASSGQLGYEQYF.